These T cell receptor beta chains were read from a single sample in a study of post-analysis software for immune sequencing data. TCRdb independently ran MiXCR on the PCR reads; one entry per CDR3 protein. The sample lists about 770,000 distinct CDR3 sequences; roughly 50% were seen once. Sequenced: blood. Receptor source: a girl aged 5-17 years with multiple sclerosis. Both conserved end residues are part of each CDR3. The D gene is left open where the match is weak. Some rows have no size entry. The others give once, few or many, or a class for an expanded clone.

v_gene: TRBV12-3/TRBV12-4
d_gene: -
abundance: -
j_gene: TRBJ2-5
CDR3nt: TGTGCCAGCAGTTGGCAGGGGGGAGTGCTACAAGAGACCCAGTACTTC
CDR3aa: CASSWQGGVLQETQYF

v_gene: TRBV6-1
d_gene: TRBD1
abundance: few
j_gene: TRBJ2-5
CDR3nt: TGTGCCAGCAGTGAAGCGGGGACAGGGAAACCCCTCCAAGAGACCCAGTACTTC
CDR3aa: CASSEAGTGKPLQETQYF

v_gene: TRBV20-1
d_gene: -
abundance: -
j_gene: TRBJ1-2
CDR3nt: TGCAGTGCTAGAGCCCCTGAGAACTATGGCTACACCTTC
CDR3aa: CSARAPENYGYTF

v_gene: TRBV4-3
d_gene: -
abundance: few
j_gene: TRBJ1-2
CDR3nt: TGCGCCAGCAGCCAAGATTACGGGACCGCCGAGGTCTACACCTTC
CDR3aa: CASSQDYGTAEVYTF

v_gene: TRBV7-2
d_gene: -
abundance: -
j_gene: TRBJ2-1
CDR3nt: TGTGCCAGCAGCGTTGGGTACAGGGTAAGGCATGAGCAGTTCTTC
CDR3aa: CASSVGYRVRHEQFF

v_gene: TRBV20-1
d_gene: TRBD2
abundance: few
j_gene: TRBJ2-1
CDR3nt: TGCAGTGCTAGAGATCCCCAGACTAGCGGGAGGGCCATACCCTACAATGAGCAGTTCTTC
CDR3aa: CSARDPQTSGRAIPYNEQFF

v_gene: TRBV5-1
d_gene: -
abundance: -
j_gene: TRBJ2-5
CDR3nt: TGCGCCAGCAGCTCAACGGGGCGTCAAGAGACCCAGTACTTC
CDR3aa: CASSSTGRQETQYF

v_gene: TRBV13
d_gene: TRBD1
abundance: -
j_gene: TRBJ2-5
CDR3nt: TGTGCCAGCAGCTCCCGGACAGGGAGTGAGACCCAGTACTTC
CDR3aa: CASSSRTGSETQYF

v_gene: TRBV15
d_gene: TRBD1
abundance: -
j_gene: TRBJ2-3
CDR3nt: TGTGCCACCAGCAGGGATGGACAGGGCACAGATACGCAGTATTTT
CDR3aa: CATSRDGQGTDTQYF

v_gene: TRBV29-1
d_gene: TRBD2
abundance: -
j_gene: TRBJ2-7
CDR3nt: TGCAGCGTTGAGACTAGCGGGGGGTTCTACGAGCAGTACTTC
CDR3aa: CSVETSGGFYEQYF

v_gene: TRBV7-9
d_gene: TRBD1
abundance: few
j_gene: TRBJ2-7
CDR3nt: TGTGCCAGCAGCTTAGGGACAGGGTCCACCTACGAGCAGTACTTC
CDR3aa: CASSLGTGSTYEQYF

v_gene: TRBV29-1
d_gene: TRBD2
abundance: -
j_gene: TRBJ2-4
CDR3nt: TGCACCACGGGAGGGCCAGAGCAGTACTTC
CDR3aa: CTTGGPEQYF

v_gene: TRBV6-2/TRBV6-3
d_gene: -
abundance: -
j_gene: TRBJ1-2
CDR3nt: TGTGCCAGCAGTTACGAATCCGGAGGGAACGGTGACTATGGCTACACCTTC
CDR3aa: CASSYESGGNGDYGYTF

v_gene: TRBV29-1
d_gene: -
abundance: few
j_gene: TRBJ2-3
CDR3nt: TGCAGCTCGGCCCCAGGGTCGGAAACAGATACGCAGTATTTT
CDR3aa: CSSAPGSETDTQYF